Shown below are 4 T cell receptor beta chains from a single sample sequenced in a study of early stage breast cancer tumors (dated by TCRdb to 2016 to 2017). The library was obtained by the immunoSEQ multiplex PCR assay. TCRdb's version of the immuneACCESS table is confined to in-frame rearrangements and falls short of the full clone set. An unresolved V gene accounts for under half of the shortfall where checked; the remainder is of unknown origin. The sample table contains 45,000 to 60,000 clones; only one count was recorded for around 90% of them. The top ten clones comprise approximately 5% of the sample. The material sequenced was blood. These receptor sequences come from a person aged 70 to 80 with breast cancer.

The rearrangement joins TRBV7-2 to TRBJ2-7; weak D call: TRBD2 (6 bases). Germline loops: CDR1 SGHTA, CDR2 FQGNSA. V lost 6 bases and J 4 bases, leaving 13 bases between the germline ends. CDR3 length: 13 amino acids. The CDR3 loop is CASRPGLPYEQYF. As DNA, the CDR3 is TGTGCCAGCAGGCCGGGACTGCCATACGAGCAGTACTTC. The full variable domain, in which reference TRBV7-2 and TRBJ2-7 provide the parts outside the CDR3, is GAGVSQSPSNKVTEKGKDVELRCDPISGHTALYWYRQSLGQGLEFLIYFQGNSAPDKSGLPSDRFSAERTGGSVSTLTIQRTQQEDSAVYLCASRPGLPYEQYFGPGTRLTVT.

The chain employs TRBV19 and TRBJ2-2, with a tentative D call TRBD1 (6 bases). With 3 bases removed from V and 6 bases from J, the gap between germline ends came to 20 bases. Germline lookup yields CDR1 LNHDA and CDR2 SQIVND (reference sequence). The CDR3 is 17 amino acids. The CDR3 is CASSIAYRATVSGELFF. The CDR3 region has the DNA TGTGCCAGTAGTATTGCGTACAGGGCCACGGTCTCCGGGGAGCTGTTTTTT. The variable domain in full, completed from reference TRBV19 and TRBJ2-2, reads DGGITQSPKYLFRKEGQNVTLSCEQNLNHDAMYWYRQDPGQGLRLIYYSQIVNDFQKGDIAEGYSVSREKKESFPLTVTSAQKNPTAFYLCASSIAYRATVSGELFFGEGSRLTVL.

The chain has TRBV10-2 and TRBJ2-1, with D tentatively TRBD2 (5 bases). The CDR3 extends over 15 amino acids. In germline, CDR1 is WSHSY, CDR2 SAAADI. Trimming removed 6 bases from V and 5 bases from J, with 17 bases in between. The chain's CDR3 is CASSSTLGVHNEQFF. Written as DNA, the CDR3 is TGCGCCAGCAGCAGCACTCTCGGGGTCCACAATGAGCAGTTCTTC.

The J gene is TRBJ1-5, the V gene TRBV21-1; the table's D call TRBD1 went unverified against the DNA. TRBV21-1 is a known pseudogene. This CDR3 is 14 amino acids long. The CDR3 DNA sequence: TGTGCCAGCAGCAAAGATGACAGGAATCAGCCCCAGCATTTT. Protein product: CASSKDDRNQPQHF.